A single sample is the source of the 13 T cell receptor beta chains below, sequenced in a study of cytomegalovirus exposure and HLA in healthy donors. In the PCR, 60 Vbeta and 13 Jbeta primers were used. Sequenced by immunoSEQ multiplex PCR; TCRdb stores in-frame clones only, minus some. The sample includes about 95,000 clones, 78% of them seen just once. Sequencing input: PBMCs. The receptors here all came from a woman between 40 and 55 years old in good health and CMV-seropositive.

The chain joins TRBV7-9 to TRBJ2-1; D is undetermined. The CDR3 totals 13 residues. Germline V gene sequence: CDR1 SEHNR, CDR2 FQNEAQ (reference sequence). Trimming stripped 2 bases from V and 9 bases from J, with 11 bases between. CDR3 sequence reads: CASSLKNAGEQFF. CDR3 DNA: TGTGCCAGCAGCTTAAAGAATGCAGGTGAGCAGTTCTTC.

This chain joins TRBV5-6 and TRBJ1-2; maybe TRBD1 (5 bases). Trimming pared 4 bases from V and 4 bases from J, leaving 20 bases between. The CDR3 has 16 residues. Germline V gene data show CDR1 as SGHDT and CDR2 as YYEEEE. The CDR3 sequence is CASSPGGLGVTYGYTF. The CDR3, as DNA: TGTGCCAGCAGCCCCGGGGGACTTGGGGTCACCTATGGCTACACCTTC.

This clone appeared once. The junction does not match germline at one end; this may be a read error. The chain carries TRBV7-2 and TRBJ2-7; D might be TRBD2 (5 bases). This CDR3 is 12 amino acids long. Germline V lookup: CDR1 SGHTA, CDR2 FQGNSA. The CDR3 nucleotides read TGTGCCAGCAGCTTAATGGCTAGCACAGCCTCTTTC. It translates to CASSLMASTASF.

V and J are TRBV19 and TRBJ2-5, with 7 bases lining up with TRBD1. CDR1 and CDR2 (germline): LNHDA, SQIVND (reference sequence). V lost 2 bases to trimming and J lost 1 base; unmatched junction nucleotides: 4. This CDR3 is built from 15 residues. The CDR3 sequence is CASSINRGRQETQYF. The CDR3 region has the DNA TGTGCCAGTAGTATAAACAGGGGTCGCCAAGAGACCCAGTACTTC.

The CDR3 DNA sequence: TGTGCCAGCACCTCTGGGAAGCAGGGGTATCAGCCCCAGCATTTT. This gives the protein CASTSGKQGYQPQHF. The V and J genes are TRBV28 and TRBJ1-5, with a tentative D call TRBD1 (6 bases). This CDR3 is built from 15 residues. Looked up from germline, CDR1 is MDHEN and CDR2 is SYDVKM. V lost 7 bases to trimming and J lost 5 bases, with 18 bases between them.

V and J are TRBV28 and TRBJ2-5; 8 bases line up with TRBD1. The tail of the sequence fits TRBJ2-7 better, so the J call may be wrong. The CDR3 has 14 amino acids. Germline V gene data show CDR1 as MDHEN and CDR2 as SYDVKM. The CDR3 coding sequence is TGTGCCAGCAGAGAGGGACAGGCATACTACGAGCAGTACTTC. Its protein product is CASREGQAYYEQYF.

This clone has a single count. This chain uses TRBV5-1 with TRBJ2-3; TRBD1 matches 9 bases. Germline V gene sequence: CDR1 SGHRS, CDR2 YFSETQ. V dropped 4 bases and J dropped 3; count of bases not matched to a gene: 9. This CDR3 has 16 amino acids. The CDR3 DNA is TGCGCCAGCAGCATCGGGACAGGGTTTGGGACAGATACGCAGTATTTT. As protein: CASSIGTGFGTDTQYF.

This clone was counted only a few times. This sequence joins TRBV4-2 and TRBJ2-1, with a weak D call TRBD1 (6 bases). V lost 4 bases to trimming and J lost 5 bases, with 15 bases between them. In germline, CDR1 is LGHNA, CDR2 YNFKEQ. CDR3 size: 15 residues. CDR3 sequence: CASSLAPGTNNEQFF. The DNA for the CDR3 is TGTGCCAGCAGCCTGGCCCCAGGGACAAACAATGAGCAGTTCTTC.

This clone was recorded a few times. This chain uses TRBV7-9 with TRBJ1-1; the D gene is possibly TRBD1 (6 bases). CDR1 and CDR2 from the germline V gene are SEHNR and FQNEAQ (reference sequence). The CDR3 runs 14 residues. Deletions cut 6 bases from V and 2 bases from J, with 13 bases between. Here the CDR3 DNA reads TGTGCCAGCAGGACTAACAGGGATAACACTGAAGCTTTCTTT. Protein: CASRTNRDNTEAFF.

CDR3 residues: CASSSGFSGNTIYF. The CDR3 DNA reads TGCGCCAGCAGCTCTGGCTTCTCTGGAAACACCATATATTTT. The chain carries TRBV5-1 and TRBJ1-3; no firm D call. This CDR3 is built from 14 residues. V was trimmed by 3 bases and J by 0 bases, leaving 7 bases between them. CDR1 is SGHRS, CDR2 YFSETQ, per germline.

This sequence joins TRBV19 and TRBJ2-7, with TRBD1 matching over 7 bases. The CDR3 totals 13 residues. The ends lost 3 bases at V and 3 bases at J; junction bases unmatched: 2. Looked up from germline, CDR1 is LNHDA and CDR2 is SQIVND (reference sequence). The CDR3 DNA sequence: TGTGCCAGTAGTATCCAGGGGGACTACGAGCAGTACTTC. Protein product: CASSIQGDYEQYF.

The chain recombines TRBV7-2 with TRBJ2-1; 8 bases fit TRBD2. Germline V gene lookup returns CDR1 SGHTA and CDR2 FQGNSA. The CDR3 spans 15 residues. V was clipped by 3 bases and J by 4 bases; unmatched bases: 5. The CDR3 sequence is CASSFTGTRYNEQFF. The DNA of the CDR3 is TGTGCCAGCAGCTTCACCGGGACTAGGTACAATGAGCAGTTCTTC.

The chain links TRBV15 to TRBJ1-5; the match to TRBD1 covers 9 bases. Germline V CDR1 and CDR2: LNHNV, YYDKDF (reference sequence). The CDR3 has 17 residues. J was trimmed by 0 bases and V by 6 bases; bases with no gene match: 9. The CDR3 DNA reads TGTGCCACCAGTCCTCCCCGGGACAGGGCTAGCAATCAGCCCCAGCATTTT. Its translation: CATSPPRDRASNQPQHF.